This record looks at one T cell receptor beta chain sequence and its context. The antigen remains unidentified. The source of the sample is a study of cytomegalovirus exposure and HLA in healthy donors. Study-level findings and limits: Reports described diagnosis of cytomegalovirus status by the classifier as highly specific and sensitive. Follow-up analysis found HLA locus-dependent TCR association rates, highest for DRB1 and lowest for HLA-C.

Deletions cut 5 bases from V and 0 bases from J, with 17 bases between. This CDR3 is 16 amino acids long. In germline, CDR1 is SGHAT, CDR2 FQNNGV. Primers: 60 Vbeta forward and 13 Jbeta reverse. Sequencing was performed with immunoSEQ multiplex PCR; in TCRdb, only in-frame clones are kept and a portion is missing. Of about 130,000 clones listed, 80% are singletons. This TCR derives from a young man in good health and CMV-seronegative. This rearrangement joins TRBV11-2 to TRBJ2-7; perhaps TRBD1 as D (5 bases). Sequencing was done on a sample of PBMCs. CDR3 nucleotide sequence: TGTGCCAGCAGCCCAAACCTCAGGGTCACCTCCTACGAGCAGTACTTC. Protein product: CASSPNLRVTSYEQYF.